This note documents a single T cell receptor beta chain sequence. Its antigen is not identified. The PCR was carried out with 60 Vbeta primers and 13 Jbeta primers. Using immunoSEQ multiplex PCR, the repertoire was profiled, and TCRdb retains in-frame clones only, with some absent. The table includes about 110,000 clones, just under 70% detected once. This sample stems from a study of cytomegalovirus exposure and HLA in healthy donors. Findings of the study overall: Researchers counted roughly 150 TCR beta chains as cytomegalovirus-associated. The authors confirmed in vitro that a few CMV-associated chains were specific for CMV antigens.

There are 16 residues in the CDR3. The germline V and J ends were trimmed by 4 bases and 7 bases, with 20 bases remaining between them. CDR1 and CDR2 from the germline V gene are WSHSY and SAAADI. Sequencing input: PBMCs. This TCR was sampled from a woman aged 70-85 years in good health and CMV-seropositive. The chain couples TRBV10-2 to TRBJ1-5; TRBD1 is a possible D gene (6 bases). This CDR3 is CASSGETGTSSQPQHF. CDR3 bases: TGCGCCAGCAGTGGGGAGACCGGGACAAGCTCCCAGCCCCAGCATTTT.